The 16 T cell receptor beta chains reported below all come from one sample, sequenced in a study of blood T cell repertoires in COVID-19. Libraries were prepared by immunoSEQ multiplex PCR; TCRdb keeps only in-frame clonotypes and omits some of them. The sample lists hundreds of thousands of clones; around four fifths were seen once. The sequenced material came from peripheral blood. The receptors derive from a woman aged 70-85 years with active or convalescent COVID-19.

The V call is TRBV6-5, the J call TRBJ2-1; no firm D call. The germline gives CDR1 MNHEY, CDR2 SVGAGI. The V end was cut by 1 base, the J end by 9 bases, with 10 bases between. The CDR3 totals 13 residues. CDR3 region: CASSYFRRSEQFF. CDR3 nucleotide sequence: TGTGCCAGCAGTTACTTCCGGAGATCTGAGCAGTTCTTC.

The genes are TRBV20-1 and TRBJ2-7; D may be TRBD1 (5 bases). Per the germline V gene, CDR1 is DFQATT and CDR2 is SNEGSKA (reference sequence). The V end lost 8 bases, the J end lost 5 bases, and 13 bases lay between the germline ends. CDR3 length equals 11 residues. The CDR3 reads CSIPRVDEQYF. The DNA for the CDR3 is TGCAGTATCCCCAGGGTCGACGAGCAGTACTTC.

The V call is TRBV7-9, the J call TRBJ1-1; D ambiguous. V shed 8 bases and J shed 3 bases, with 7 bases lying between them. Per the germline V gene, CDR1 is SEHNR and CDR2 is FQNEAQ (reference sequence). The CDR3 length is 11 residues. CDR3 residues: CASQEDTEAFF. The DNA of the CDR3 is TGTGCCAGCCAAGAGGACACTGAAGCTTTCTTT.

This clone was seen once. The chain links TRBV5-6 to TRBJ2-7; 9 positions agree with TRBD1. Germline CDR1 and CDR2: SGHDT and YYEEEE. The CDR3 spans 14 residues. V gave up 5 bases and J gave up 3 bases; unmatched junction bases: 6. Written as DNA, the CDR3 is TGTGCCAGCAGTTTCGGGGGACAGGGCTACGAGCAGTACTTC. Translated: CASSFGGQGYEQYF.

V and J are TRBV6-1 and TRBJ1-2; D ambiguous. The V end lost 2 bases, the J end lost 8 bases, and 9 bases lay between the germline ends. CDR3 length: 12 residues. The germline V gene has CDR1 MNHNS and CDR2 SASEGT. The CDR3 is CASSEISLGYTF. CDR3 DNA sequence: TGTGCCAGCAGTGAAATATCGTTAGGCTACACCTTC.

The CDR3, as DNA: TGTGCCAGCAGCGTGACAGGGTTGTCAGATACGCAGTATTTT. Protein sequence: CASSVTGLSDTQYF. The chain employs TRBV9 and TRBJ2-3; 7 nucleotides agree with TRBD1. The CDR3 is 14 amino acids. The V gene end was trimmed by 2 bases and the J gene end by 4 bases; junction bases not matched to a gene: 4. Germline values: CDR1 SGDLS, CDR2 YYNGEE.

V is TRBV7-9 and J is TRBJ2-1; 8 nucleotides match TRBD2. Germline V lookup: CDR1 SEHNR, CDR2 FQNEAQ (reference sequence). The CDR3 consists of 15 residues. The V gene end was trimmed by 3 bases and the J gene end by 5 bases; junction bases not matched to a gene: 6. The CDR3 protein is CASSFSGVMDNEQFF. The CDR3 nucleotides are TGTGCCAGCAGCTTTAGCGGGGTCATGGACAATGAGCAGTTCTTC.

The rearrangement links TRBV18 to TRBJ2-7, with TRBD1 matching 7 bases. Trimming at V came to 2 bases and at J to 9 bases, leaving 4 bases not matched to a gene. In germline, CDR1 is KGHSH, CDR2 LQKENI. This CDR3 contains 12 residues. In DNA form, the CDR3 reads TGTGCCAGCTCACCAGACAGGGCAGGGCAGTACTTC. This encodes CASSPDRAGQYF. Variable domain in full (rest from reference TRBV18 and TRBJ2-7): NAGVMQNPRHLVRRRGQEARLRCSPMKGHSHVYWYRQLPEEGLKFMVYLQKENIIDESGMPKERFSAEFPKEGPSILRIQQVVRGDSAAYFCASSPDRAGQYFGPGTRLTVT.

This chain joins TRBV6-5 and TRBJ2-2; TRBD2 aligns across 8 bases. After removal of 6 bases from V and 2 bases from J, the junction contained 5 bases not matched to a gene. CDR1 MNHEY and CDR2 SVGAGI come from the germline V gene. The length of the CDR3 is 15 residues. CDR3 bases: TGTGCCAGCAGGATGTTAGCGGGAAACACCGGGGAGCTGTTTTTT. Its translation: CASRMLAGNTGELFF.

This clone was observed a few times. The chain uses TRBV19 and TRBJ2-5; D ambiguous. The V end was cut by 5 bases, the J end by 1 base, with 8 bases between. This CDR3 comprises 13 residues. The germline CDR1 and CDR2 sequences are LNHDA and SQIVND (reference sequence). This CDR3 is CASSARFQETQYF. In DNA, the CDR3 is TGTGCCAGTAGTGCTAGGTTCCAAGAGACCCAGTACTTC. Drawing the rest from reference TRBV19 and TRBJ2-5, the complete variable domain is DGGITQSPKYLFRKEGQNVTLSCEQNLNHDAMYWYRQDPGQGLRLIYYSQIVNDFQKGDIAEGYSVSREKKESFPLTVTSAQKNPTAFYLCASSARFQETQYFGPGTRLLVL.

J is TRBJ1-2 and V is TRBV10-3, with TRBD1 matching over 8 bases. V lost 4 bases and J lost 0; bases outside the gene matches: 7. Germline CDR1 reads ENHRY; CDR2 reads SYGVKD. The CDR3 spans 16 residues. CDR3 sequence reads: CAISGGQAEANYGYTF. In nucleotides, the CDR3 is TGTGCCATCAGTGGGGGACAGGCCGAAGCTAACTATGGCTACACCTTC.

This clone was seen a handful of times. The V and J genes are TRBV2 and TRBJ1-2; D perhaps matches TRBD1 (6 bases). The CDR3 runs to 13 residues. Germline values: CDR1 SNHLY, CDR2 FYNNEI. Trimming removed 5 bases at V and 7 bases at J, with 14 bases between. CDR3: CASSFPQGVGYTF. CDR3 DNA sequence: TGTGCCAGCAGTTTTCCACAGGGAGTTGGCTACACCTTC.

The chain combines TRBV5-6 with TRBJ1-4; D possibly corresponds to TRBD1 (5 bases). This CDR3 has 13 residues. Germline V lookup: CDR1 SGHDT, CDR2 YYEEEE. V shed 6 bases and J shed 4 bases, with 10 bases lying between them. The CDR3 region has the DNA TGTGCCAGCAACCAGGGTAGTAATGAAAAACTGTTTTTT. Its translation is CASNQGSNEKLFF. Based on the CDR3 plus reference TRBV5-6 and TRBJ1-4, the full variable domain is DAGVTQSPTHLIKTRGQQVTLRCSPKSGHDTVSWYQQALGQGPQFIFQYYEEEERQRGNFPDRFSGHQFPNYSSELNVNALLLGDSALYLCASNQGSNEKLFFGSGTQLSVL.

As for this clone: Here the CDR3 omits its conserved ending phenylalanine or tryptophan, so a read error is the likely source. Because the CDR3's place on the DNA is in doubt, the DNA is left out and the CDR3 is given as listed by TCRdb. V and J are TRBV5-3 and TRBJ2-3; the DNA was not compared with TRBD1, the D call given in the table. TRBV5-3 is flagged as an ORF with uncertain function. The CDR3 totals 12 residues, both ends included. CDR3 residues: CARSLGGGAAVE.

The rearrangement links TRBV6-5 to TRBJ2-7; D might be TRBD2 (6 bases). V gave up 5 bases and J gave up 6 bases, with 17 bases separating them. From germline, CDR1 is MNHEY and CDR2 SVGAGI. CDR3 size: 14 residues. This CDR3 reads CASSRDGSPSEQYF. CDR3 DNA sequence: TGTGCCAGCAGTAGGGACGGGAGCCCCTCCGAGCAGTACTTC.

This chain uses TRBV6-4 with TRBJ2-2, with TRBD2 identical over 11 bases. There are 19 residues in the CDR3. V trimming: 10 bases; J trimming: 1 base; junction bases outside the gene matches: 17. CDR1 and CDR2 from the germline V gene are MRHNA and SNTAGT. CDR3 in amino acids: CAMTTPGLAASLNTGELFF. The CDR3 bases are TGTGCCATGACGACACCGGGACTAGCGGCCTCGTTGAACACCGGGGAGCTGTTTTTT.